The subject of this entry is one T cell receptor (beta chain). This clonotype came up many times. Its recognized antigen is unknown. No much larger clone exists at a distance of one base, and base qualities are not known. The sample belongs to a study of T cells after yellow fever vaccination (dated by TCRdb to about 2019). Regarding the research as a whole: The SMART-Seq v4 Ultra Low Input RNA kit was used to prepare libraries from fractions with low cell numbers. To follow T-cell clones before and after both primary and booster YFV17D yellow fever vaccination, bulk TCR alpha and beta repertoires underwent longitudinal sequencing. Two healthy male donors, one aged 18 to 29 and one aged 30 to 39 years, were included in the cohort. Bulk PBMC replicates and cell subsets were isolated from blood drawn at multiple timepoints before and after both primary and secondary immunization. The paper's findings and limits, for the study overall: Computational filtering was required because FACS-sorted repertoires could contain abundant contaminating clonotypes from the bulk population. A small fraction of clonotypes showed up in both the CD4 and CD8 compartments, probably as a result of convergent recombination. The study included only two donors, which limits how far the findings can be generalized. Compared with the primary T-cell response, the secondary T-cell response was faster but weaker, reaching its peak on day 5 rather than on day 15. Most clones expanded after primary vaccination were re-detected after the booster (almost 97% of CD4 and more than 70% of CD8), suggesting broad memory maintenance.

The intended sense of this specimen's treatment or condition label: live attenuated yellow fever vaccine strain. At each blood-draw timepoint, two biological replicates of bulk PBMCs were collected. A standard Ficoll-Paque protocol was used to isolate PBMCs from peripheral blood. TriZol was used to extract RNA from bulk PBMCs, from CD4 and CD8 fractions, and from dextramer-positive and dextramer-negative fractions. These reads were obtained on an Illumina NovaSeq 6000. TCR cDNA was synthesized by 5'RACE template switching, which introduced a universal primer site and unique molecular identifiers. cDNA synthesis was primed from both the TCR alpha and TCR beta constant segments. Library amplification involved two PCR steps, and the second step added sample barcodes and sequencing adapters. Sequencing of libraries was done on Illumina HiSeq 2500 (2x100 bp) or NovaSeq (2x150 bp). In the source study's methods: MIGEC handled demultiplexing of reads and collapsing into UMI consensus sequences, while MiXCR performed V(D)J alignment. Clonotypes responding to the vaccine were identified with edgeR on replicate PBMC samples, with the criteria of FDR below 0.01 and a log2 fold change above 5 up to day 15. Each bulk clonotype received a CD4 or CD8 identity based on whether the sequenced CD4 or CD8 repertoire contained that clonotype at higher abundance. TCRdb trimmed the raw reads at Q25, called clones with MiXCR and kept productive beta chains. Merged by CDR3 protein, the rows form single entries marked with the most common genes and DNA. These V and J calls are TCRdb output, not the study's own analysis. This sample lists more than 300,000 distinct CDR3 sequences; 3.5% to 4.5% were detected once. The ten largest clones capture 15% to 20% of the sample.

In the germline V gene, CDR1 corresponds to SGHRS and CDR2 to YFSETQ. Including the terminal cysteine and phenylalanine, the CDR3 comprises 17 residues. The DNA shown is the 51-base CDR3, in frame from base 1. Trimmed from V: 0 bases; trimmed from J: 4 bases; junction bases lacking a gene match: 4. This clonotype originated in a man aged 18-30 years who received the YFV17D yellow fever vaccine. This specimen consisted of PBMCs, obtained 15 days after the yellow fever booster vaccination. The chain links TRBV5-1 with TRBJ2-3; 14 middle bases align to TRBD2. The CDR3 protein sequence reads: CASSLEGTSGGADTQYF. The nucleotides read TGCGCCAGCAGCTTGGAGGGGACTAGCGGGGGCGCAGATACGCAGTATTTT.